These 9 T cell receptor beta chains came from one sample sequenced in a study of blood T cell repertoires in COVID-19. The repertoire was sequenced with immunoSEQ multiplex PCR; TCRdb's copy has only in-frame clones and lacks some. The data show fewer than 80,000 clones, around 79% seen once. Material: peripheral blood. The source is a man aged 55-75 years with acute or convalescent COVID-19.

Ten or more counts support this clone. The DNA of the CDR3 is TGTGCCAGAAGGCAACGGGTATATGGCTACACCTTC. Protein: CARRQRVYGYTF. The chain combines TRBV5-3 with TRBJ1-2, with D unclear. TRBV5-3 belongs to the ORF category, with a function that is uncertain. This CDR3 spans 12 amino acids. V was trimmed by 5 bases and J by 5 bases, leaving 10 bases between them.

The chain recombines TRBV9 with TRBJ2-3; 7 bases map to TRBD2. CDR3 length equals 14 residues. J gave up 7 bases and V 4 bases, and 9 bases lay outside the gene matches. The germline V gene encodes CDR1 SGDLS and CDR2 YYNGEE. CDR3 protein: CASSPRDYGNTQYF. The CDR3 nucleotides are TGTGCCAGCAGCCCCCGGGACTACGGCAATACGCAGTATTTT.

This rearrangement joins TRBV5-1 to TRBJ1-6; possibly TRBD1 for D (5 bases). The CDR3 runs 16 residues. V shed 2 bases and J shed 5 bases, with 14 bases lying between them. Per the germline V gene, CDR1 is SGHRS and CDR2 is YFSETQ. CDR3 amino acids: CASSLVPGLDNSPLHF. In nucleotides, the CDR3 is TGCGCCAGCAGCTTAGTGCCGGGACTGGATAATTCACCCCTCCACTTT.

This sequence joins TRBV28 and TRBJ2-5, with 12 bases matching TRBD2. V lost 6 bases, J lost 2 bases, and 13 bases stayed unmatched. Germline loops: CDR1 MDHEN, CDR2 SYDVKM. This CDR3 is 18 amino acids long. This CDR3 is CASSTLLVGTSGQETQYF. CDR3 sequence (DNA): TGTGCCAGCAGCACGTTGTTGGTGGGGACTAGCGGGCAAGAGACCCAGTACTTC.

The chain has TRBV3-1 (or the pseudogene TRBV3-2) and TRBJ1-4; 7 positions agree with TRBD1. After removal of 0 bases from V and 4 bases from J, the junction contained 11 bases not matched to a gene. Germline-derived CDR1 and CDR2 are LGHDT and YNNKEL (reference sequence). CDR3 size: 18 residues. CDR3 amino acids: CASSQDSRGGRFNEKLFF. The CDR3 nucleotides are TGTGCCAGCAGCCAAGACTCCCGAGGGGGCAGATTTAATGAAAAACTGTTTTTT.

The rearrangement uses TRBV2 and TRBJ2-3, with TRBD2 as a possible D gene (5 bases). Germline values: CDR1 SNHLY, CDR2 FYNNEI. Trimming removed 5 bases at V and 0 bases at J, with 9 bases between. The CDR3 runs to 14 residues. DNA for the CDR3: TGTGCCAGCAGTTTGGCTAGCAGCACAGATACGCAGTATTTT. Protein sequence: CASSLASSTDTQYF.

The genes are TRBV6-4 and TRBJ2-2; 7 bases fit TRBD1. After removal of 6 bases from V and 2 bases from J, the junction contained 3 bases not matched to a gene. Germline CDR1 reads MRHNA; CDR2 reads SNTAGT. There are 14 residues in the CDR3. The CDR3 DNA is TGTGCCAGCAGAAGACAGGGAAACACCGGGGAGCTGTTTTTT. Amino acids: CASRRQGNTGELFF.

The chain recombines TRBV2 with TRBJ1-5; D not certain. The CDR3 is 13 amino acids. CDR1 and CDR2 (germline): SNHLY, FYNNEI. V lost 8 bases, J lost 6 bases, and 14 bases lay in between. CDR3: CASSPGLGQPQHF. The CDR3 region has the DNA TGTGCCAGCTCCCCGGGTTTGGGTCAGCCCCAGCATTTT.

This clone was counted only a few times. The gene calls are TRBV7-2 and TRBJ1-1; possibly TRBD1 for D (5 bases). V dropped 1 base and J dropped 2 bases, with 8 bases sitting between them. The germline V gene has CDR1 SGHTA and CDR2 FQGNSA. CDR3 length: 14 residues. CDR3 region: CASSLGQLNTEAFF. CDR3 sequence (DNA): TGTGCCAGCAGCTTAGGACAGCTAAACACTGAAGCTTTCTTT. The full variable domain, its missing parts supplied by reference TRBV7-2 and TRBJ1-1, is GAGVSQSPSNKVTEKGKDVELRCDPISGHTALYWYRQSLGQGLEFLIYFQGNSAPDKSGLPSDRFSAERTGGSVSTLTIQRTQQEDSAVYLCASSLGQLNTEAFFGQGTRLTVV.